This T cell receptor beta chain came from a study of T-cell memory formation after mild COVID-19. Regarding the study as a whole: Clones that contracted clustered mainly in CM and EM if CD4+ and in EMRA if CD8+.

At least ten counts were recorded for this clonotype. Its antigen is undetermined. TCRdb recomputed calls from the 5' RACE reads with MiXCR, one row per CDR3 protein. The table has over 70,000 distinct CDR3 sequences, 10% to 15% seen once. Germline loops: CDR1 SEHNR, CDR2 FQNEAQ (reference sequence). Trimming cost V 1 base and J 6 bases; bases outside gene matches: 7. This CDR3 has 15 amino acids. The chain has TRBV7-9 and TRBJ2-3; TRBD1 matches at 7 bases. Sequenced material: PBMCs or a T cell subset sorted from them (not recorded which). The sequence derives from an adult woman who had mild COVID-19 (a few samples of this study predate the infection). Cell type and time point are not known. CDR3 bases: TGTGCCAGCAGCTTAGGGTGGACAGGTGGGGATACGCAGTATTTT. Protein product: CASSLGWTGGDTQYF.